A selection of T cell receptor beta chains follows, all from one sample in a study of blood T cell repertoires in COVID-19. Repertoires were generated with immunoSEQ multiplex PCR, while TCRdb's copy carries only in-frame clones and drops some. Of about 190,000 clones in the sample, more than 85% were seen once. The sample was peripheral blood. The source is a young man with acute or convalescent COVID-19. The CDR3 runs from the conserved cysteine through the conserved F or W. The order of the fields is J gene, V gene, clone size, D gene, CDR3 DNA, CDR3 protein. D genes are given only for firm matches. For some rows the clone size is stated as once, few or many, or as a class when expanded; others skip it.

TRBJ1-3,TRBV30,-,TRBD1,TGTGCCTGGAGTATACAGGGGGCGTCTAGAAACACCATATATTTT,CAWSIQGASRNTIYF
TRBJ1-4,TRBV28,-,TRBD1,TGTGCCAGCAGTTTATCCCGCAGGGGGACTAGTGAAAAACTGTTTTTT,CASSLSRRGTSEKLFF
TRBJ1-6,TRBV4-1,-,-,TGCGCCAGCAGCCTCGGCGAAGCGGACTCACCCCTCCACTTT,CASSLGEADSPLHF
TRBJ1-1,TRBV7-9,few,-,TGTGCCAGCAGCTTACTTCTGGGGACAAACACTGAAGCTTTCTTT,CASSLLLGTNTEAFF
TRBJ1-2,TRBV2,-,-,TGTGCCAGCAGTGAGGATGTCTGGGCCTACTTC,CASSEDVWAYF
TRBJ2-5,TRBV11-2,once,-,TGTGCCAGCAGCAGGGGACACCTCCAAGAGACCCAGTACTTC,CASSRGHLQETQYF
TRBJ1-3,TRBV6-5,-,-,TGTGCCAGCAGTTACAGTACACGGGGGTCTGGAAACACCATATATTTT,CASSYSTRGSGNTIYF
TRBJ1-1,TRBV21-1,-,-,TGTGCCAGCAGCGAGCGAGTCCGGGACAGGGGGCCGAACACTGAAGCTTTCTTT,CASSERVRDRGPNTEAFF
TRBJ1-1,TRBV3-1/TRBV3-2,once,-,TGTGCCAGCAGCCCCTATTCAGGGACTGAAGCTTTCTTT,CASSPYSGTEAFF
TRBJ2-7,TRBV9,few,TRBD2,TGTGCCAGCAGCCCAAGACTAGCGGAAGACTACGAGCAGTACTTC,CASSPRLAEDYEQYF
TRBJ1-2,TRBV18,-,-,TGTGCCAGCTCGCCGGTTGGGGGGGCGCTTGGCTACACCTTC,CASSPVGGALGYTF
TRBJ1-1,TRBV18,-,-,TGTGCCAGCTCGAGGGTAGGGAACACTGAAGCTTTCTTT,CASSRVGNTEAFF
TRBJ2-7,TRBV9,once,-,TGTGCCAGCAGCGTGGGTACGGGAGAGCAGTACTTC,CASSVGTGEQYF
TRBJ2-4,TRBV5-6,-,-,TGTGCCAGCAGCTTCAGGGGCGGACTAGCCAAAAACATTCAGTACTTC,CASSFRGGLAKNIQYF
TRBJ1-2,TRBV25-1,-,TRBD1,TGTGCCAGCAGTGTCACCGGGACAGCAAAAATAGACAATGGCTACACCTTC,CASSVTGTAKIDNGYTF
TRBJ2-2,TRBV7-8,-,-,TGTGCCAGCGGAATTCAGGGAAGGGCCGGGGAGCTGTTTTTT,CASGIQGRAGELFF
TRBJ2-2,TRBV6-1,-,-,TGTGCCAGCAGTGAAGGGGGAGTGTCCGGGGAGCTGTTTTTT,CASSEGGVSGELFF
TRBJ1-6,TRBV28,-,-,TGTGCCAGCAGTTTAGGGTCGGGAGGAATTCTTTCACCCCTCCACTTT,CASSLGSGGILSPLHF
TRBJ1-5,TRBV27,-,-,TGTGCCAGCAGTTTAAATTTGGTGCCGGGAGGTCAGCCCCAGCATTTT,CASSLNLVPGGQPQHF
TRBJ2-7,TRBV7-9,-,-,TGTGCCAGCAGCTTACAGTCTAGTGTTTTTTCCGAGCAGTACTTC,CASSLQSSVFSEQYF
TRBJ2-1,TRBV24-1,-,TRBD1,TGTGCCACCAGGGGACAGGGTGAGGATGAGCAGTTCTTC,CATRGQGEDEQFF
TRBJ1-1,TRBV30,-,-,TGTGCCTGGAGTCCCCCAGGCTACACTGAAGCTTTCTTT,CAWSPPGYTEAFF
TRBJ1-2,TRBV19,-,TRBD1,TGTGCCAGTAGTACTGCTTCGGACAGGGCTTATGGCTACACCTTC,CASSTASDRAYGYTF
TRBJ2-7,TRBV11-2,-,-,TGTGCCAGCAGCTTAGGCGGCGGGCAGTACTTC,CASSLGGGQYF
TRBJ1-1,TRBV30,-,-,TGTGCCTGGAGTAAGGGGGTCGGGGGGCCCGGGGCTTTCTTT,CAWSKGVGGPGAFF
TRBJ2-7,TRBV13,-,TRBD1,TGTGCCAGCAGCTTAGCGTGGGGCCGGGACAGCCCCTCCTACGAGCAGTACTTC,CASSLAWGRDSPSYEQYF
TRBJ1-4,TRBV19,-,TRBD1,TGTGCCAGTAGTTCACGGACAGGACTCGAGGATAGAAAACTGTTTTTT,CASSSRTGLEDRKLFF
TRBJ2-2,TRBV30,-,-,TGTGCTTATTCTCCGGACAGTACTAACACCGGGGAGCTGTTTTTT,CAYSPDSTNTGELFF
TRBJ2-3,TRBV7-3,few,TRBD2,TGTGCCAGCAGCTTAACGGCGGGAGGTGGAGGGAACACAGATACGCAGTATTTT,CASSLTAGGGGNTDTQYF
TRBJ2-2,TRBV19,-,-,TGTGCCAGTAGTATGGGGAGAACCGGGGAGCTGTTTTTT,CASSMGRTGELFF
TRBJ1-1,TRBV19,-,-,TGTGCCAGTAGTATCCCGGGGTCAGGGGCTGAAGCTTTCTTT,CASSIPGSGAEAFF
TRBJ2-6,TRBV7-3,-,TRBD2,TGTGCCAGCAGCCCCCTAGCGGGAGCGGTCTCTGGGGCCAACGTCCTGACTTTC,CASSPLAGAVSGANVLTF
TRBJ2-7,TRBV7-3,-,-,TGTGCCAGCAGTTCCACAGCCCCCGGGGGCGAGCAGTACTTC,CASSSTAPGGEQYF
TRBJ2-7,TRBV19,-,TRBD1,TGTGCCACCACCCTGGGACAGGGTAACCTCGAGCAGTACTTC,CATTLGQGNLEQYF
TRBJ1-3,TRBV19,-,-,TGTGCCAGCCTAGGCAGTGGAGACGGCACCATATATTTT,CASLGSGDGTIYF
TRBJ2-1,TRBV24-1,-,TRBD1,TGTGCCACCAGTGACCCCGGGACAGGGAGGAATGAGCAGTTCTTC,CATSDPGTGRNEQFF
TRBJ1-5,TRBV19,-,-,TGTGCCAGTAGTTCCCACAAGGCGGTTTATAGCAATCAGCCCCAGCATTTT,CASSSHKAVYSNQPQHF